Each of the 18 T cell receptor beta chains below was sequenced from the same sample in a study of T cell clones after liver transplantation. Sequencing was performed with immunoSEQ multiplex PCR; in TCRdb, only in-frame clones are kept and a portion is missing. The repertoire includes 68,000 or so clones, 90% to 95% of them detected once, and less than 1% sits in the top ten. Sequenced material: CD4+ T cells from blood, taken around 27 months after liver transplant. All receptors come from a human patient who received a liver transplant. Some T cells may be transferred from the graft donor.

This clone has a single count. This sequence joins TRBV10-1 and TRBJ1-1; D not certain. The CDR3 has 13 amino acids. CDR1 WNHNN and CDR2 SYGVQD come from the germline V gene (reference sequence). V dropped 7 bases and J dropped 6 bases, with 15 bases sitting between them. The CDR3 DNA is TGCGCCAGCACCCCCAATGAAGACGCTGAAGCTTTCTTT. It yields the protein CASTPNEDAEAFF.

The chain has TRBV5-1 and TRBJ2-2; D uncertain. The CDR3 is made up of 15 amino acids. Trimming stripped 0 bases from V and 0 bases from J, with 6 bases between. Looked up from germline, CDR1 is SGHRS and CDR2 is YFSETQ. CDR3 sequence reads: CASSLDRPNTGELFF. The CDR3 coding sequence is TGCGCCAGCAGCTTGGACAGACCGAACACCGGGGAGCTGTTTTTT.

This chain links TRBV19 with TRBJ2-6; weak D call: TRBD1 (6 bases). V lost 5 bases and J lost 4, with 21 bases in between. The CDR3 is 18 amino acids. The V gene's germline CDR1 is LNHDA and CDR2 SQIVND (reference sequence). The CDR3 reads CASSVLQGFLTGANVLTF. The CDR3 coding sequence is TGTGCCAGTAGTGTCCTACAGGGATTTCTAACCGGGGCCAACGTCCTGACTTTC.

This rearrangement joins TRBV2 to TRBJ2-1; D gene unclear. The CDR3 has 13 amino acids. V gave up 6 bases and J gave up 7 bases, with 13 bases separating them. Germline-derived CDR1 and CDR2 are SNHLY and FYNNEI. The CDR3 DNA reads TGTGCCAGCAGGTTTGCCCTGGGGAATGAGCAGTTCTTC. Residues: CASRFALGNEQFF.

J is TRBJ2-1 and V is TRBV10-3; TRBD2 matches 12 bases. The V and J ends lost 7 bases and 6 bases, in that order; junction bases with no gene match: 7. CDR1 is ENHRY and CDR2 is SYGVKD in the germline V gene. The CDR3 length is 15 residues. CDR3 nucleotide sequence: TGTGCCATCACCGCCAAGACTAGCGGGAGCAATGAGCAGTTCTTC. Amino acid sequence: CAITAKTSGSNEQFF.

The chain recombines TRBV29-1 with TRBJ1-4; 8 positions agree with TRBD1. Unmatched junction bases numbered 6, after V lost 6 bases and J lost 6 bases. The CDR3 length is 13 residues. Germline V gene lookup returns CDR1 SQVTM and CDR2 ANQGSEA. The CDR3 loop is CSVETGVDEKLFF. The CDR3 DNA reads as TGCAGCGTCGAGACAGGGGTGGATGAAAAACTGTTTTTT.

V usage is TRBV6-6 and J usage is TRBJ2-1, with 9 bases lining up with TRBD1. CDR3 length: 15 residues. Germline V CDR1 and CDR2: MNHNY, SVGAGI (reference sequence). The V segment lost 5 bases and the J segment 4 bases; nucleotides outside the gene matches: 6. The CDR3 nucleotides are TGTGCCAGCAGTGAGGACAGGGGCCGGTACAATGAGCAGTTCTTC. Amino acid sequence: CASSEDRGRYNEQFF.

This chain joins TRBV6-1 and TRBJ2-5, with D possibly TRBD2 on 7 matching bases. Germline V gene lookup returns CDR1 MNHNS and CDR2 SASEGT. Trimming shortened V by 4 bases and J by 5 bases, and 17 bases separated the two germline ends. The CDR3 is made up of 15 amino acids. The CDR3 is CASSGGGGGEETQYF. CDR3 bases: TGTGCCAGCAGTGGAGGGGGGGGCGGTGAGGAGACCCAGTACTTC.

J is TRBJ2-1 and V is TRBV5-1, with D perhaps TRBD1 or TRBD2 (6 bases each). Germline-derived CDR1 and CDR2 are SGHRS and YFSETQ. The CDR3 runs to 17 residues. The germline V and J ends were trimmed by 2 bases and 4 bases, with 19 bases remaining between them. CDR3 in DNA: TGCGCCAGCAGCTTTATGGGGTCGAGGGGGGTTTACAATGAGCAGTTCTTC. This encodes CASSFMGSRGVYNEQFF.

This clone was counted a few times. This chain connects TRBV6-1 to TRBJ1-2, with D perhaps matching TRBD1 (5 bases). Germline V gives CDR1 MNHNS, CDR2 SASEGT. V was clipped by 2 bases and J by 4 bases, with 11 bases between them. The length of the CDR3 is 14 residues. DNA of the CDR3: TGTGCCAGCAGTGAAATGTGGGGGTCCTATGGCTACACCTTC. As protein: CASSEMWGSYGYTF.

This rearrangement joins TRBV6-6 to TRBJ2-7; 8 nucleotides agree with TRBD1. This CDR3 is built from 12 residues. Per germline, CDR1 MNHNY and CDR2 SVGAGI (reference sequence). After removal of 10 bases from V and 7 bases from J, the junction contained 9 bases not matched to a gene. The CDR3 sequence: CATQGASAEQYF. DNA of the CDR3: TGTGCCACCCAGGGGGCGTCGGCAGAGCAGTACTTC.

V gene TRBV11-3 combines with J gene TRBJ2-2; TRBD2 matches at 7 bases. After removal of 3 bases from V and 6 bases from J, the junction contained 7 bases not matched to a gene. Germline values: CDR1 SGHNT, CDR2 YENEEA. This CDR3 has 15 amino acids. CDR3 nucleotides: TGTGCCAGCAGCTTGGGCGGGAGTGAGGCCGGGGAGCTGTTTTTT. The encoded protein is CASSLGGSEAGELFF.

This clone was seen a handful of times. The rearrangement links TRBV7-2 to TRBJ2-7; either TRBD1 or TRBD2 may fit D (6 bases each). CDR3 size: 18 residues. V was trimmed by 0 bases and J by 3 bases, leaving 21 bases between them. From germline, CDR1 is SGHTA and CDR2 FQGNSA. The CDR3, as DNA: TGTGCCAGCAGCTTAGCGAGGCCGGGGGCAGGGGTGCTCTACGAGCAGTACTTC. It translates to CASSLARPGAGVLYEQYF.

This clone was counted between two and nine times. This chain joins TRBV7-9 and TRBJ1-3, with unresolved D. This CDR3 spans 16 amino acids. Germline lookup yields CDR1 SEHNR and CDR2 FQNEAQ (reference sequence). The V end lost 5 bases, the J end lost 0 bases, and 14 bases lay between the germline ends. The chain's CDR3 is CASSITTRNSGNTIYF. CDR3 DNA sequence: TGTGCCAGCAGCATAACGACACGAAACTCTGGAAACACCATATATTTT.

This chain uses TRBV19 with TRBJ2-1, with D possibly matching TRBD2 (6 bases). The CDR3 spans 15 residues. Germline assignment: CDR1 LNHDA and CDR2 SQIVND (reference sequence). V dropped 7 bases and J dropped 6 bases, with 19 bases sitting between them. In nucleotides, the CDR3 is TGTGCCAGTAAGAGCGGAGGGATGACGAGCAATGAGCAGTTCTTC. This translates into CASKSGGMTSNEQFF.

The chain recombines TRBV4-2 with TRBJ1-4; D unclear. This CDR3 spans 15 amino acids. Trimming shortened V by 1 base and J by 2 bases, and 8 bases separated the two germline ends. Germline lookup yields CDR1 LGHNA and CDR2 YNFKEQ. CDR3 loop: CASSQVPVTNEKLFF. CDR3 nucleotide sequence: TGTGCCAGCAGCCAAGTCCCAGTGACTAATGAAAAACTGTTTTTT.

The chain is built from TRBV19 and TRBJ2-1, with TRBD1 identical over 9 bases. Per the germline V gene, CDR1 is LNHDA and CDR2 is SQIVND (reference sequence). With V trimmed by 8 bases and J by 5 bases, 7 bases remained unmatched. There are 14 residues in the CDR3. CDR3 DNA sequence: TGTGCCAGTGGACGGGACAGGGACAACAATGAGCAGTTCTTC. Translation: CASGRDRDNNEQFF.

This clone was seen just once. This sequence joins TRBV7-9 and TRBJ1-3; D remains ambiguous. The length of the CDR3 is 19 residues. With 3 bases removed from V and 0 bases from J, the gap between germline ends came to 21 bases. Per the germline V gene, CDR1 is SEHNR and CDR2 is FQNEAQ (reference sequence). The CDR3 is CASSFSGGVARASGNTIYF. CDR3 nucleotides: TGTGCCAGCAGCTTTAGTGGCGGCGTCGCCAGAGCCTCTGGAAACACCATATATTTT.